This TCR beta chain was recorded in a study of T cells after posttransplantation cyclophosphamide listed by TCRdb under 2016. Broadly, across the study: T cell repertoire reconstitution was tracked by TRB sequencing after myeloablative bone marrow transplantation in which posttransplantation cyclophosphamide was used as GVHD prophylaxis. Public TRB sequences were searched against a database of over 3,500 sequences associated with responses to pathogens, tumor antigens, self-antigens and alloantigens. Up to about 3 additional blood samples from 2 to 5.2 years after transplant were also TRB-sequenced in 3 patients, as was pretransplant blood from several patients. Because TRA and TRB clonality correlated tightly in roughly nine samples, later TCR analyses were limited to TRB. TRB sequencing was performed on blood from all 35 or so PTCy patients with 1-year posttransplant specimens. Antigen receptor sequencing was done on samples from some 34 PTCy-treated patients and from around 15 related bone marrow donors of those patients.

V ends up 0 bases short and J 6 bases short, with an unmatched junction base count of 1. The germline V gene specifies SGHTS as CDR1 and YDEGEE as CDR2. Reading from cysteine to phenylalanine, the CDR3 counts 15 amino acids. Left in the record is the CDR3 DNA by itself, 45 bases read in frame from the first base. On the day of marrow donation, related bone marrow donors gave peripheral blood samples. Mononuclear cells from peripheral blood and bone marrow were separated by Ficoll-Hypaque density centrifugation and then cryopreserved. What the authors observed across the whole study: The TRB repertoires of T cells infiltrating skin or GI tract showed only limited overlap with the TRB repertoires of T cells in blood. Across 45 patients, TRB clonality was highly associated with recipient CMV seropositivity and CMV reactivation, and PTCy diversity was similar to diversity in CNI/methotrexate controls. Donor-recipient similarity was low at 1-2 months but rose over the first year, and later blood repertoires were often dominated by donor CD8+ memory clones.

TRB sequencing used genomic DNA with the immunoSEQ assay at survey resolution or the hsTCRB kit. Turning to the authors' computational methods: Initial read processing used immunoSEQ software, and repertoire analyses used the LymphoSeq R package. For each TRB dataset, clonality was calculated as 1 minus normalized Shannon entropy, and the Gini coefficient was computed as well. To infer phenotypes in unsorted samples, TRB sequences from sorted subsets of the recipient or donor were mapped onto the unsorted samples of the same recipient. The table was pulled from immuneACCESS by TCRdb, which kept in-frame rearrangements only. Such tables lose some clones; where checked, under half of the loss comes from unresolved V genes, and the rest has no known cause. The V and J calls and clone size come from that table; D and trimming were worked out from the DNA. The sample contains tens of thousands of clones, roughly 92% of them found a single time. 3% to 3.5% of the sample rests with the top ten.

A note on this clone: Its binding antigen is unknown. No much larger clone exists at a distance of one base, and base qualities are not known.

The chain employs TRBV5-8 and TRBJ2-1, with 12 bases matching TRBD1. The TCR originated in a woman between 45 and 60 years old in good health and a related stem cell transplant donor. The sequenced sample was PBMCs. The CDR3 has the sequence CASSLGGQGANEQFF. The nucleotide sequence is TGTGCCAGCAGCTTGGGGGGACAGGGGGCCAATGAGCAGTTCTTC.